This T cell receptor beta chain is from a study of T cell repertoires in cytomegalovirus infection. The overall study: Both recently identified HLA-C-restricted and well-studied HLA-B-restricted CMV epitopes were used in the study. Public TCR beta signatures provided an indication of both CMV infection and a matching HLA type. Study conclusions and caveats: Adding up the frequency of public TCR beta families identified people who carried CMV plus the relevant HLA. HLA-C-restricted, CMV-specific TCR beta clonotypes were dominant ex vivo.

Trimming stripped 6 bases from V and 2 bases from J, with 11 bases between. CDR3 length equals 13 residues. Germline values: CDR1 SGHVS, CDR2 FQNEAQ. This clonotype has ten or more counts. Its antigen is unidentified. TCRdb re-called the reads through MiXCR, storing one row per CDR3 protein. The sample holds roughly 920,000 distinct CDR3 sequences, more than 25% seen once. Here the sequenced sample was cultured CD8+ T cells from PBMCs, taken from culture after CMV antigen stimulation. The receptor comes from a human donor in good health (CMV status not recorded). Some clones in this sample may be carry-over from other donors' samples. The chain has TRBV7-8 and TRBJ2-7, with a tentative D call TRBD1 (5 bases). CDR3 DNA: TGTGCCAGCAGGAAGACAGTTGCCTACGAGCAGTACTTC. Amino acids: CASRKTVAYEQYF.